The 24 T cell receptor beta chains given below trace back to one sample, sequenced in a study of blood T cell repertoires in COVID-19. The table came from immunoSEQ multiplex PCR; TCRdb's copy has only in-frame clones and leaves some out. The sample contains 150,000 or so clones, roughly 90% of which appear only once. The sample was peripheral blood. Receptor source: a man between 60 and 75 years old with active or convalescent COVID-19.

The chain recombines TRBV11-3 with TRBJ2-3; 7 bases agree with TRBD2. V shed 5 bases and J 3 bases; nucleotides not matched to a gene: 8. CDR3 length equals 15 residues. Germline V lookup: CDR1 SGHNT, CDR2 YENEEA. The CDR3 coding sequence is TGTGCCAGCAGCGCAAGGGGACTATTAACAGATACGCAGTATTTT. Its translation is CASSARGLLTDTQYF.

The CDR3 nucleotides are TGTGCCAGCAGACTAGCGGGGACTAACACCGGGGAGCTGTTTTTT. The encoded protein is CASRLAGTNTGELFF. The chain is built from TRBV7-9 and TRBJ2-2; the match to TRBD2 covers 10 bases. CDR3 size: 15 residues. Germline CDR1 reads SEHNR; CDR2 reads FQNEAQ (reference sequence). With V trimmed by 6 bases and J by 2 bases, 3 bases remained unmatched.

V usage is TRBV6-5 and J usage is TRBJ2-5; the match to TRBD1 covers 10 bases. The CDR3 spans 14 residues. J gave up 7 bases and V 0 bases, and 2 bases lay outside the gene matches. The germline V gene has CDR1 MNHEY and CDR2 SVGAGI. CDR3 coding DNA: TGTGCCAGCAGTTACTCGGGACAGGGGTTGACCCAGTACTTC. Amino acids: CASSYSGQGLTQYF.

This clone was counted once. The chain combines TRBV7-6 with TRBJ1-3; 9 bases are shared with TRBD1. After removal of 1 base from V and 8 bases from J, the junction contained 9 bases not matched to a gene. The CDR3 sequence is 16 residues long. Germline V CDR1 and CDR2: SGHVS, FNYEAQ. CDR3 protein: CASSLGPPDRGDTIYF. The CDR3 DNA follows: TGTGCCAGCAGCTTAGGCCCCCCCGACAGGGGGGACACCATATATTTT.

CDR3 region: CASSISGETQYF. In nucleotides, the CDR3 is TGTGCCAGTAGTATTTCAGGGGAGACCCAGTACTTC. The rearrangement uses TRBV19 and TRBJ2-5; D is perhaps TRBD1 (5 bases). This CDR3 contains 12 residues. Germline V gene sequence: CDR1 LNHDA, CDR2 SQIVND (reference sequence). V was shortened by 3 bases and J by 5 bases, with 7 bases between the two germline ends. Full variable domain (missing parts from reference TRBV19 and TRBJ2-5): DGGITQSPKYLFRKEGQNVTLSCEQNLNHDAMYWYRQDPGQGLRLIYYSQIVNDFQKGDIAEGYSVSREKKESFPLTVTSAQKNPTAFYLCASSISGETQYFGPGTRLLVL.

This rearrangement joins TRBV3-1 (or the pseudogene TRBV3-2) to TRBJ2-7; 10 bases line up with TRBD2. Germline V gene data show CDR1 as LGHDT and CDR2 as YNNKEL (reference sequence). V gave up 6 bases and J gave up 6 bases; unmatched junction bases: 5. The CDR3 has 13 amino acids. CDR3: CASRVAGGGEQYF. CDR3 coding DNA: TGTGCCAGCAGGGTAGCGGGAGGAGGCGAGCAGTACTTC.

The chain combines TRBV5-1 with TRBJ2-1; 8 bases are a match to TRBD1. The germline V gene has CDR1 SGHRS and CDR2 YFSETQ. This CDR3 is built from 14 residues. J lost 2 bases, V lost 4 bases, and 2 bases had no gene match. The CDR3 loop reads CASSGGQAYNEQFF. The CDR3 DNA is TGCGCCAGCAGCGGGGGACAGGCCTACAATGAGCAGTTCTTC.

Notes on this clone: The junction departs from germline at one end; a sequencing error may be responsible. The chain is built from TRBV10-2 and TRBJ1-2; tentative D call: TRBD1 (6 bases). Looked up from germline, CDR1 is WSHSY and CDR2 is SAAADI. There are 16 residues in the CDR3. This chain's CDR3 is CASSLQGNIQLYGYTF. In DNA, the CDR3 is TGCGCAAGCAGCTTACAGGGAAATATACAACTCTATGGCTACACCTTC.

The count of this clone is one. The CDR3: CATSRDYSEAFF. In nucleotides, the CDR3 is TGTGCCACCAGCAGAGATTACAGTGAAGCTTTCTTT. The chain links TRBV15 to TRBJ1-1; D is undetermined. The CDR3 runs 12 residues. Trimming shortened V by 0 bases and J by 7 bases, and 6 bases separated the two germline ends. Per germline, CDR1 LNHNV and CDR2 YYDKDF (reference sequence).

The rearrangement links TRBV19 to TRBJ1-1; D gene ambiguous. Germline assignment: CDR1 LNHDA and CDR2 SQIVND (reference sequence). Deletions cut 3 bases from V and 8 bases from J, with 22 bases between. This CDR3 comprises 16 residues. This chain's CDR3 is CASSIGWSAGEREAFF. Here the CDR3 DNA reads TGTGCCAGTAGTATCGGTTGGTCAGCGGGTGAACGAGAAGCTTTCTTT.

V usage is TRBV5-1 and J usage is TRBJ1-4; 7 nucleotides match TRBD1. This CDR3 comprises 15 residues. V shed 4 bases, J shed 3 bases, and the junction held 6 bases outside the gene matches. Germline CDR1 reads SGHRS; CDR2 reads YFSETQ. The chain's CDR3 is CASSPTGPANEKLFF. For the CDR3, the DNA is TGCGCCAGCAGCCCGACAGGGCCGGCTAATGAAAAACTGTTTTTT.

V and J are TRBV5-1 and TRBJ1-1; D is ambiguous. V lost 0 bases to trimming and J lost 3 bases, with 15 bases between them. The germline gives CDR1 SGHRS, CDR2 YFSETQ. This CDR3 comprises 16 residues. This CDR3 is CASSLAGGMGYTEAFF. The CDR3 region has the DNA TGCGCCAGCAGCTTGGCCGGAGGGATGGGGTACACTGAAGCTTTCTTT.

The chain joins TRBV5-1 to TRBJ1-1; TRBD1 matches at 11 bases. Trimming removed 0 bases from V and 4 bases from J; junction bases left unmatched: 5. There are 16 residues in the CDR3. Germline-derived CDR1 and CDR2 are SGHRS and YFSETQ. CDR3 residues: CASSLGTGGWSTEAFF. The CDR3 DNA is TGCGCCAGCAGCTTGGGGACAGGGGGCTGGAGCACTGAAGCTTTCTTT. Variable domain in full (rest from reference TRBV5-1 and TRBJ1-1): KAGVTQTPRYLIKTRGQQVTLSCSPISGHRSVSWYQQTPGQGLQFLFEYFSETQRNKGNFPGRFSGRQFSNSRSEMNVSTLELGDSALYLCASSLGTGGWSTEAFFGQGTRLTVV.

The V call is TRBV29-1, the J call TRBJ1-5, with a weak D call TRBD1 (5 bases). The ends were cut back, 6 bases at V and 7 bases at J, with 19 bases in the middle. The germline CDR1 and CDR2 sequences are SQVTM and ANQGSEA. The CDR3 runs to 14 residues. This CDR3 reads CSVATGGVKQPQHF. CDR3 bases: TGCAGCGTCGCCACCGGGGGGGTGAAGCAGCCCCAGCATTTT. Based on the CDR3 plus reference TRBV29-1 and TRBJ1-5, the full variable domain is SAVISQKPSRDICQRGTSLTIQCQVDSQVTMMFWYRQQPGQSLTLIATANQGSEATYESGFVIDKFPISRPNLTFSTLTVSNMSPEDSSIYLCSVATGGVKQPQHFGDGTRLSIL.

The rearrangement links TRBV24-1 to TRBJ1-4; TRBD1 agrees at 7 bases. The CDR3 extends over 15 amino acids. Germline V gene sequence: CDR1 KGHDR, CDR2 SFDVKD. The V segment lost 8 bases and the J segment 4 bases; nucleotides outside the gene matches: 9. CDR3 in DNA: TGTGCCACCAAGGGGGCTGCGGGCCATAATGAAAAACTGTTTTTT. It encodes CATKGAAGHNEKLFF.

The CDR3: CASSPGSNSPLHF. CDR3 coding DNA: TGTGCCAGCTCACCGGGGAGTAATTCACCCCTCCACTTT. V gene TRBV18 combines with J gene TRBJ1-6; no clear D. This CDR3 comprises 13 residues. V gave up 3 bases and J gave up 6 bases, with 6 bases separating them. Germline lookup yields CDR1 KGHSH and CDR2 LQKENI.

The CDR3 reads CASSIDRRGQGEQYF. CDR3 in DNA: TGTGCCAGTAGTATAGATCGCAGGGGGCAAGGAGAGCAGTACTTC. This chain uses TRBV19 with TRBJ2-7; 8 nucleotides agree with TRBD1. In germline, CDR1 is LNHDA, CDR2 SQIVND (reference sequence). This CDR3 comprises 15 residues. V lost 0 bases to trimming and J lost 7 bases; unmatched junction nucleotides: 8. The full variable domain, completed using reference TRBV19 and TRBJ2-7, is DGGITQSPKYLFRKEGQNVTLSCEQNLNHDAMYWYRQDPGQGLRLIYYSQIVNDFQKGDIAEGYSVSREKKESFPLTVTSAQKNPTAFYLCASSIDRRGQGEQYFGPGTRLTVT.

This clone was seen just once. CDR3 DNA sequence: TGTGCCAGCAGCTTGGGAAGCGGGGCATCCTACGAGCAGTACTTC. Its protein is CASSLGSGASYEQYF. The genes are TRBV5-6 and TRBJ2-7, with TRBD2 matching 7 bases. The junction had 4 bases not matched to a gene; V was cut back by 0 bases and J by 1 base. The length of the CDR3 is 15 residues. The germline gives CDR1 SGHDT, CDR2 YYEEEE. The whole variable domain, filled in from reference TRBV5-6 and TRBJ2-7, reads DAGVTQSPTHLIKTRGQQVTLRCSPKSGHDTVSWYQQALGQGPQFIFQYYEEEERQRGNFPDRFSGHQFPNYSSELNVNALLLGDSALYLCASSLGSGASYEQYFGPGTRLTVT.

The chain employs TRBV6-5 and TRBJ2-1; 9 positions match TRBD1. Trimming removed 4 bases from V and 4 bases from J; junction bases left unmatched: 5. CDR1 is MNHEY and CDR2 is SVGAGI in the germline V gene. The CDR3 loop spans 15 amino acids. This CDR3 is CASSSAGTGYNEQFF. For the CDR3, the DNA is TGTGCCAGCAGTTCCGCCGGGACAGGGTACAATGAGCAGTTCTTC.

The chain is built from TRBV5-8 and TRBJ2-3, with unresolved D. Germline CDR1 is SGHTS and CDR2 is YDEGEE. The CDR3 is 13 amino acids. Trimming removed 0 bases at V and 5 bases at J, with 7 bases between. CDR3 coding DNA: TGTGCCAGCAGCTTGGCTAACGTAGATACGCAGTATTTT. Translation: CASSLANVDTQYF.

This clone appeared a few times. The rearrangement uses TRBV4-1 and TRBJ2-7; no clear D. From germline, CDR1 is MGHRA and CDR2 YSYEKL. Trimming removed 1 base from V and 4 bases from J, with 5 bases in between. CDR3 length: 12 amino acids. In nucleotides, the CDR3 is TGCGCCAGCAGCCAAGGGCCATACGAGCAGTACTTC. Translating it yields CASSQGPYEQYF.

This chain joins TRBV19 and TRBJ1-5; 9 bases agree with TRBD1. The ends lost 5 bases at V and 2 bases at J; junction bases unmatched: 7. This CDR3 region has 16 residues. Per germline, CDR1 LNHDA and CDR2 SQIVND (reference sequence). The CDR3 protein is CASSLGQGSGNQPQHF. CDR3 nucleotide sequence: TGTGCCAGTAGTTTGGGACAGGGCAGCGGCAATCAGCCCCAGCATTTT.

The V gene is TRBV7-9, the J gene TRBJ1-4, with 8 bases identical to TRBD1. Looked up from germline, CDR1 is SEHNR and CDR2 is FQNEAQ (reference sequence). The CDR3 runs to 14 residues. After removal of 1 base from V and 8 bases from J, the junction contained 3 bases not matched to a gene. This chain's CDR3 is CASSLGTGTEKLFF. CDR3 nucleotides: TGTGCCAGCAGCTTAGGGACAGGGACCGAAAAACTGTTTTTT.

This chain links TRBV18 with TRBJ1-2, with a tentative D call TRBD1 (5 bases). V lost 3 bases and J 4 bases, leaving 12 bases between the germline ends. CDR1 is KGHSH, CDR2 LQKENI, per germline. There are 14 residues in the CDR3. The CDR3 is CASSPERGGYGYTF. CDR3 in DNA: TGTGCCAGCTCACCGGAAAGGGGAGGCTATGGCTACACCTTC. Full variable domain (missing parts from reference TRBV18 and TRBJ1-2): NAGVMQNPRHLVRRRGQEARLRCSPMKGHSHVYWYRQLPEEGLKFMVYLQKENIIDESGMPKERFSAEFPKEGPSILRIQQVVRGDSAAYFCASSPERGGYGYTFGSGTRLTVV.